This passage covers 18 T cell receptor beta chains from one sample sequenced in a study of T cell changes during pregnancy in multiple sclerosis. Sequencing was performed with immunoSEQ multiplex PCR; in TCRdb, only in-frame clones are kept and a portion is missing. The table records 70,000 or so clones, approximately 92% of them present only once. Sequences were derived from peripheral blood, sampled in the third trimester of pregnancy. The origin of the receptors is a female donor in good health, enrolled as a control in a pregnancy study.

The genes are TRBV9 and TRBJ1-1, with 9 bases fitting TRBD1. This CDR3 region has 16 residues. Trimming took 0 bases from V and 1 from J; bases not matched to a gene: 4. The V gene's germline CDR1 is SGDLS and CDR2 YYNGEE. Here the CDR3 DNA reads TGTGCCAGCAGCGTAGTTGACAGGGGGTGGAACACTGAAGCTTTCTTT. Translated, it gives CASSVVDRGWNTEAFF.

The CDR3 protein is CASSRLGRQETQYF. The DNA for the CDR3 is TGTGCCAGCAGCCGACTGGGGCGCCAAGAGACCCAGTACTTC. The chain joins TRBV5-6 to TRBJ2-5, with D tentatively TRBD1 (5 bases). Germline CDR1 and CDR2: SGHDT and YYEEEE. The CDR3 runs to 14 residues. V was cut by 4 bases and J by 1 base, with 11 bases left in between.

The gene calls are TRBV5-5 and TRBJ2-7, with D tentatively TRBD1 (6 bases). This CDR3 has 15 amino acids. The V gene's germline CDR1 is SGHKS and CDR2 YYEKEE (reference sequence). The V end was cut by 3 bases, the J end by 4 bases, with 17 bases between. In DNA, the CDR3 is TGTGCCAGCAGCTCCCCGGGACACTACAGATACGAGCAGTACTTC. As protein: CASSSPGHYRYEQYF.

CDR3 DNA sequence: TGCACCAGCCGACGGGCGGCCCGGGGGGACTCCTACGAGCAGTACTTC. Residues: CTSRRAARGDSYEQYF. The gene calls are TRBV1 and TRBJ2-7; TRBD2, the table's D call, was not compared with the DNA. TRBV1 is described as a pseudogene. The CDR3 consists of 16 residues.

The chain links TRBV7-9 to TRBJ2-1, with TRBD2 identical over 12 bases. The CDR3 runs 18 residues. Germline V gives CDR1 SEHNR, CDR2 FQNEAQ (reference sequence). V gave up 1 base and J gave up 0 bases; unmatched junction bases: 4. The CDR3 here is CASSLGLAGVSSYNEQFF. The CDR3 DNA sequence: TGTGCCAGCAGCTTAGGACTAGCGGGGGTCAGCTCCTACAATGAGCAGTTCTTC. The full variable domain, completed using reference TRBV7-9 and TRBJ2-1, is DTGVSQNPRHKITKRGQNVTFRCDPISEHNRLYWYRQTLGQGPEFLTYFQNEAQLEKSRLLSDRFSAERPKGSFSTLEIQRTEQGDSAMYLCASSLGLAGVSSYNEQFFGPGTRLTVL.

V gene TRBV2 combines with J gene TRBJ2-7; TRBD2 matches 7 bases. Germline V CDR1 and CDR2: SNHLY, FYNNEI. V was pared by 8 bases and J by 9 bases, with 13 bases of the junction left unmatched. The CDR3 runs to 13 residues. The CDR3 here is CASWFGSGGVQYF. In DNA form, the CDR3 reads TGTGCCAGCTGGTTTGGCTCTGGGGGGGTGCAGTACTTC.

Written as DNA, the CDR3 is TGTGCCAGCAGCTTAGAGCCCCCGGGACAGAACCCCTACGAGCAGTACTTC. This translates into CASSLEPPGQNPYEQYF. The chain employs TRBV11-2 and TRBJ2-7, with TRBD1 matching 7 bases. CDR3 length equals 17 residues. Germline V gene lookup returns CDR1 SGHAT and CDR2 FQNNGV. Unmatched junction bases numbered 10, after V lost 0 bases and J lost 2 bases.

CDR3 nucleotide sequence: TGTGCCAGCAGCTTTGCAGGGATTCAGGCCTACGAGCAGTACTTC. Translating it yields CASSFAGIQAYEQYF. The genes are TRBV7-9 and TRBJ2-7; tentatively, D is TRBD1 (5 bases). V shed 3 bases and J shed 2 bases, with 14 bases lying between them. This CDR3 contains 15 residues. CDR1 and CDR2 (germline): SEHNR, FQNEAQ (reference sequence).

The rearrangement uses TRBV5-4 and TRBJ2-3, with 8 bases aligning to TRBD2. Germline CDR1 SGHNT, CDR2 YYREEE (reference sequence). The CDR3 length is 15 residues. Trimming cost V 3 bases and J 6 bases; bases outside gene matches: 9. The CDR3 loop is CASSSPGGDWDTQYF. As DNA, the CDR3 is TGTGCCAGCAGCTCGCCGGGGGGGGATTGGGATACGCAGTATTTT.

This chain connects TRBV5-6 to TRBJ1-2; 10 bases are a match to TRBD1. Trimming cost V 6 bases and J 4 bases; bases outside gene matches: 9. The germline gives CDR1 SGHDT, CDR2 YYEEEE. CDR3 length: 15 amino acids. CDR3 DNA: TGTGCCAGCAACGCGCCGGGACAGGGGTCCTATGGCTACACCTTC. Translating gives CASNAPGQGSYGYTF.

In DNA form, the CDR3 reads TGCGCCAGCAGCTTAAGCGGAGCCTCCTACGAGCAGTACTTC. Translation: CASSLSGASYEQYF. The chain links TRBV5-1 to TRBJ2-7; possible D gene TRBD2, 5 bases. This CDR3 is built from 14 residues. The V end was cut by 2 bases, the J end by 0 bases, with 9 bases between. CDR1 is SGHRS and CDR2 is YFSETQ in the germline V gene.

The chain links TRBV13 to TRBJ2-7, with 7 bases identical to TRBD1. Germline V gene data show CDR1 as PRHDT and CDR2 as FYEKMQ (reference sequence). The CDR3 has 16 amino acids. V gave up 5 bases and J gave up 0 bases; unmatched junction bases: 10. CDR3 in amino acids: CASSATGATLSYEQYF. The CDR3 nucleotides are TGTGCCAGCAGCGCCACAGGGGCAACGCTCTCCTACGAGCAGTACTTC. Based on the CDR3 plus reference TRBV13 and TRBJ2-7, the full variable domain is AAGVIQSPRHLIKEKRETATLKCYPIPRHDTVYWYQQGPGQDPQFLISFYEKMQSDKGSIPDRFSAQQFSDYHSELNMSSLELGDSALYFCASSATGATLSYEQYFGPGTRLTVT.

The chain couples TRBV15 to TRBJ2-3; 10 bases are a match to TRBD2. Trimming cost V 1 base and J 2 bases; bases outside gene matches: 3. The germline gives CDR1 LNHNV, CDR2 YYDKDF (reference sequence). The CDR3 is 16 amino acids. This CDR3 is CATSRVLAGNTDTQYF. The CDR3 bases are TGTGCCACCAGCAGAGTACTAGCGGGGAACACAGATACGCAGTATTTT.

The genes are TRBV5-6 and TRBJ1-1; perhaps TRBD1 as D (5 bases). Deletions cut 6 bases from V and 5 bases from J, with 20 bases between. Germline V gene lookup returns CDR1 SGHDT and CDR2 YYEEEE. CDR3 length: 15 amino acids. The CDR3 loop is CASNPIGGERTEAFF. DNA for the CDR3: TGTGCCAGCAACCCCATTGGGGGGGAAAGGACTGAAGCTTTCTTT.

The V gene is TRBV6-1, the J gene TRBJ2-5, with D possibly matching TRBD1 (7 bases). Germline values: CDR1 MNHNS, CDR2 SASEGT. CDR3 length: 13 residues. With 2 bases removed from V and 6 bases from J, the gap between germline ends came to 10 bases. The CDR3 DNA reads as TGTGCCAGCAGTGAACAGGGGGGAAAGACCCAGTACTTC. Its translation: CASSEQGGKTQYF.

The genes are TRBV7-2 and TRBJ2-1; D not certain. Germline V gene data show CDR1 as SGHTA and CDR2 as FQGNSA. Trimming took off 2 bases at V and 8 bases at J, with 7 bases between the two ends. This CDR3 has 12 amino acids. CDR3 DNA sequence: TGTGCCAGCAGCTTAATGTCCTATGAGCAGTTCTTC. Protein product: CASSLMSYEQFF.

The chain joins TRBV19 to TRBJ2-2, with 8 bases identical to TRBD1. V trimming: 7 bases; J trimming: 3 bases; junction bases outside the gene matches: 10. Germline lookup yields CDR1 LNHDA and CDR2 SQIVND (reference sequence). This CDR3 contains 16 residues. CDR3: CASTAEDRVDTGELFF. For the CDR3, the DNA is TGTGCCAGTACCGCCGAGGACAGGGTGGACACCGGGGAGCTGTTTTTT.

The CDR3 sequence is CASSGGGQGDEQYF. In DNA form, the CDR3 reads TGCGCCAGCAGCGGAGGGGGACAGGGGGACGAGCAGTACTTC. The chain links TRBV5-1 to TRBJ2-7, with 11 bases identical to TRBD1. The CDR3 spans 14 residues. Germline trimming cut 4 bases from V and 5 bases from J; bases unmatched to any gene: 5. Germline loops: CDR1 SGHRS, CDR2 YFSETQ.